The 25 T cell receptor beta chains listed next were all sequenced from one sample in a study of blood T cells in healthy people across ages. A J-beta primer mix and a sample-barcoded 5' primer were used in a second PCR of roughly 6 to 11 cycles. TCRdb fed the 5' RACE reads into MiXCR, producing one record per CDR3 protein. The table records about 640,000 distinct CDR3 sequences, about 53% of them present only once. Source material: blood. The receptor source for this set is a man between 60 and 75 years old in good health.

This clonotype occurred many times. The V gene is TRBV6-5, the J gene TRBJ1-6, with 7 nucleotides matching TRBD1. Germline trimming cut 6 bases from V and 2 bases from J; bases unmatched to any gene: 7. Germline CDR1 MNHEY, CDR2 SVGAGI. The CDR3 runs to 16 residues. CDR3 coding DNA: TGTGCCAGCAGCTCGGGACAGTGGGCCTATAATTCACCCCTCCACTTT. Translated: CASSSGQWAYNSPLHF.

This chain uses TRBV6-5 with TRBJ2-4, with TRBD1 matching over 7 bases. Germline values: CDR1 MNHEY, CDR2 SVGAGI. This CDR3 spans 15 amino acids. The J segment lost 6 bases and the V segment lost 0 bases, leaving 5 bases of the junction unmatched. The CDR3 nucleotides read TGTGCCAGCAGTTACTCTCGAGGGGGCAGAAACATTCAGTACTTC. Protein: CASSYSRGGRNIQYF.

This sequence joins TRBV28 and TRBJ1-4, with D possibly matching TRBD1 (5 bases). Germline CDR1 and CDR2: MDHEN and SYDVKM. CDR3 length: 13 residues. V was cut by 3 bases and J by 7 bases, with 9 bases left in between. The CDR3 reads CASSFVRAEKLFF. CDR3 nucleotides: TGTGCCAGCAGTTTCGTCAGGGCTGAAAAACTGTTTTTT.

This chain connects TRBV11-2 to TRBJ2-1; D may be TRBD1 or TRBD2 (5 bases each). The V and J ends lost 0 bases and 5 bases respectively, with 11 bases between them. CDR3 length: 15 amino acids. Germline lookup yields CDR1 SGHAT and CDR2 FQNNGV. CDR3 bases: TGTGCCAGCAGCTTAGATAGGGGACGACACAATGAGCAGTTCTTC. Translation gives CASSLDRGRHNEQFF.

This sequence joins TRBV4-1 and TRBJ2-3; 15 nucleotides align to TRBD2. From germline, CDR1 is MGHRA and CDR2 YSYEKL. V dropped 0 bases and J dropped 0; count of bases not matched to a gene: 7. There are 20 residues in the CDR3. The CDR3 DNA reads as TGCGCCAGCAGCCAAGATAGGGGACTAGCGGGGGGAAGGAGCACAGATACGCAGTATTTT. It yields the protein CASSQDRGLAGGRSTDTQYF.

The rearrangement joins TRBV10-3 to TRBJ2-3; D unresolved. Trimming shortened V by 2 bases and J by 3 bases, and 12 bases separated the two germline ends. CDR1 and CDR2 from the germline V gene are ENHRY and SYGVKD. The CDR3 is made up of 15 amino acids. The CDR3 DNA is TGTGCCATCAGTGAGGCGGATCTGAGAACAGATACGCAGTATTTT. This sequence encodes CAISEADLRTDTQYF.

This clonotype was picked up a small number of times. J is TRBJ2-7 and V is TRBV10-3, with TRBD2 as a possible D gene (6 bases). Near its end, the DNA agrees better with TRBJ2-5, so the J call may be wrong. The CDR3 runs to 16 residues. Germline V gene data show CDR1 as ENHRY and CDR2 as SYGVKD. The CDR3 loop is CAISESGWDLQETQYF. CDR3 bases: TGTGCCATCAGTGAGTCGGGATGGGACTTACAAGAGACCCAGTACTTC.

V usage is TRBV5-1 and J usage is TRBJ2-3; 10 positions agree with TRBD2. The CDR3 is 18 residues long. V shed 3 bases, J shed 8 bases, and the junction held 18 bases outside the gene matches. Germline assignment: CDR1 SGHRS and CDR2 YFSETQ. CDR3 nucleotides: TGCGCCAGCAGCTCCCTACCCGGGACTAGCGCGGGCCCCGGTACGCAGTATTTT. It codes for CASSSLPGTSAGPGTQYF.

This clonotype showed up just a few times. The V and J genes are TRBV4-1 and TRBJ2-7; the match to TRBD2 covers 7 bases. J was trimmed by 6 bases and V by 1 base; bases with no gene match: 3. The CDR3 runs 13 residues. Germline V gene sequence: CDR1 MGHRA, CDR2 YSYEKL. CDR3 region: CASSQVGGGEQYF. As DNA, the CDR3 is TGCGCCAGCAGCCAAGTGGGCGGGGGCGAGCAGTACTTC.

This rearrangement joins TRBV3-1 to TRBJ1-5; the D is unclear. Trimming took off 3 bases at V and 2 bases at J, with 11 bases between the two ends. This CDR3 is built from 15 residues. The V gene's germline CDR1 is LGHDT and CDR2 YNNKEL (reference sequence). The CDR3 loop reads CASSQSGPGNQPQHF. For the CDR3, the DNA is TGTGCCAGCAGCCAGTCAGGCCCAGGCAATCAGCCCCAGCATTTT.

This rearrangement joins TRBV10-2 to TRBJ2-7; the D is unclear. Looked up from germline, CDR1 is WSHSY and CDR2 is SAAADI. The CDR3 is 11 residues long. V lost 6 bases, J lost 1 base, and 4 bases lay in between. The CDR3 region has the DNA TGCGCCAGCAGGCAATCCTACGAGCAGTACTTC. This codes for CASRQSYEQYF.

The gene calls are TRBV9 and TRBJ2-1; 7 positions agree with TRBD2. The germline CDR1 and CDR2 sequences are SGDLS and YYNGEE. V lost 1 base, J lost 0 bases, and 7 bases stayed unmatched. The length of the CDR3 is 17 residues. The CDR3 bases are TGTGCCAGCAGCGTATCAACCGGGACTACCTCCTACAATGAGCAGTTCTTC. It specifies CASSVSTGTTSYNEQFF.

With respect to this clonotype: Given a much more abundant clone one base away, this may be a read error. The J gene is TRBJ2-6, the V gene TRBV9; D unclear. This CDR3 is 14 amino acids long. Germline CDR1 SGDLS, CDR2 YYNGEE. V was pared by 3 bases and J by 4 bases, with 8 bases between. CDR3 coding DNA: TGTGCCAGCAGCGCATGGGTCGGGGCCAACGTCCTGACTTTC. Amino acids: CASSAWVGANVLTF.

The chain uses TRBV3-1 and TRBJ2-7; D gene ambiguous. Germline V gene data show CDR1 as LGHDT and CDR2 as YNNKEL (reference sequence). This CDR3 is built from 12 residues. Trimming removed 6 bases from V and 6 bases from J, with 12 bases in between. The CDR3 sequence: CASRNKVSEQYF. In DNA, the CDR3 is TGTGCCAGCAGGAACAAGGTTTCCGAGCAGTACTTC.

This chain connects TRBV7-2 to TRBJ2-3, with 15 positions matching TRBD2. Per the germline V gene, CDR1 is SGHTA and CDR2 is FQGNSA. This CDR3 contains 15 residues. With V trimmed by 6 bases and J by 5 bases, 3 bases remained unmatched. The CDR3 region is CASRPGLAGGDTQYF. The DNA for the CDR3 is TGTGCCAGCAGACCGGGACTAGCGGGGGGAGATACGCAGTATTTT. Full variable domain (outside the CDR3, taken from reference TRBV7-2 and TRBJ2-3): GAGVSQSPSNKVTEKGKDVELRCDPISGHTALYWYRQSLGQGLEFLIYFQGNSAPDKSGLPSDRFSAERTGGSVSTLTIQRTQQEDSAVYLCASRPGLAGGDTQYFGPGTRLTVL.

V and J are TRBV7-9 and TRBJ2-5, with 9 bases that match TRBD2. Germline loops: CDR1 SEHNR, CDR2 FQNEAQ (reference sequence). V shed 5 bases, J shed 4 bases, and the junction held 11 bases outside the gene matches. This CDR3 contains 16 residues. The CDR3 spells CASSMIGGGAAETQYF. The CDR3, as DNA: TGTGCCAGCAGCATGATCGGCGGGGGGGCGGCAGAGACCCAGTACTTC.

Notes on this clonotype: Given a far larger clone just one base away, this is likely a sequencing read error. This chain connects TRBV7-2 to TRBJ2-7; tentative D call: TRBD1 (5 bases). This CDR3 spans 12 amino acids. The germline gives CDR1 SGHTA, CDR2 FQGNSA. CDR3 DNA: TGTGCCAGCAGCCCTCAGGGCTACGGGCAGTACTTC. Translated: CASSPQGYGQYF.

The chain links TRBV6-4 to TRBJ2-1, with 7 bases lining up with TRBD2. V was clipped by 2 bases and J by 5 bases; unmatched bases: 6. This CDR3 spans 15 amino acids. Germline CDR1 MRHNA, CDR2 SNTAGT. The CDR3 here is CASSDKGGGNNEQFF. The DNA of the CDR3 is TGTGCCAGCAGTGACAAGGGCGGGGGAAACAATGAGCAGTTCTTC.

This clonotype appeared once. The chain couples TRBV5-1 to TRBJ2-1; D is unclear. CDR3 length: 18 residues. Germline V gene data show CDR1 as SGHRS and CDR2 as YFSETQ. Trimming left V 0 bases short and J 9 bases short, with 25 bases between. CDR3 region: CASSLAGNRAYLPPEQFF. The CDR3 bases are TGCGCCAGCAGCTTGGCCGGAAATCGGGCATACCTACCACCTGAGCAGTTCTTC.

The V gene is TRBV20-1, the J gene TRBJ2-3; TRBD2 agrees at 12 bases. The germline CDR1 and CDR2 sequences are DFQATT and SNEGSKA (reference sequence). The CDR3 runs to 17 residues. V dropped 1 base and J dropped 2; count of bases not matched to a gene: 7. The CDR3 coding sequence is TGCAGTGCTAGAGGGTCTAGCGGGGGGGCATTCACAGATACGCAGTATTTT. Its translation is CSARGSSGGAFTDTQYF.

This clonotype turned up a few times. V gene TRBV9 combines with J gene TRBJ2-5, with a weak D call TRBD1 (6 bases). CDR1 and CDR2 (germline): SGDLS, YYNGEE. The CDR3 has 14 residues. The germline V and J ends were trimmed by 1 base and 4 bases, with 11 bases remaining between them. The CDR3 coding sequence is TGTGCCAGCAGCGTAAGTCGAGGGGGAGAGACCCAGTACTTC. It yields the protein CASSVSRGGETQYF. Together with reference TRBV9 and TRBJ2-5, the CDR3 gives the full variable domain: DSGVTQTPKHLITATGQRVTLRCSPRSGDLSVYWYQQSLDQGLQFLIQYYNGEERAKGNILERFSAQQFPDLHSELNLSSLELGDSALYFCASSVSRGGETQYFGPGTRLLVL.

This clonotype showed up just once. The chain carries TRBV2 and TRBJ2-1, with 15 bases that match TRBD2. This CDR3 region has 20 residues. Losses at the gene ends were 4 bases for V and 0 bases for J; bases not matched to a gene: 10. Germline lookup yields CDR1 SNHLY and CDR2 FYNNEI. The CDR3 protein is CASSVGWGLAGGLSYNEQFF. CDR3 bases: TGTGCCAGCAGTGTGGGCTGGGGACTAGCGGGGGGCCTCTCCTACAATGAGCAGTTCTTC.

V is TRBV7-9 and J is TRBJ1-2, with D possibly being TRBD1 (6 bases). The CDR3 sequence is 14 residues long. V lost 0 bases, J lost 7 bases, and 12 bases lay in between. Germline V gene sequence: CDR1 SEHNR, CDR2 FQNEAQ (reference sequence). The CDR3 DNA reads TGTGCCAGCAGCTTAGCGCTAACAGGGTTTGGCTACACCTTC. Encoded protein: CASSLALTGFGYTF. Together with reference TRBV7-9 and TRBJ1-2, the CDR3 gives the full variable domain: DTGVSQNPRHKITKRGQNVTFRCDPISEHNRLYWYRQTLGQGPEFLTYFQNEAQLEKSRLLSDRFSAERPKGSFSTLEIQRTEQGDSAMYLCASSLALTGFGYTFGSGTRLTVV.

J is TRBJ2-6 and V is TRBV6-6; possibly TRBD2 for D (6 bases). The germline gives CDR1 MNHNY, CDR2 SVGAGI (reference sequence). Between the trimmed V and J ends, which lost 0 bases and 0 bases, there was a span of 9 bases. CDR3 length: 17 residues. The DNA for the CDR3 is TGTGCCAGCAGTTACTCCCGGGGGAACTCTGGGGCCAACGTCCTGACTTTC. Protein: CASSYSRGNSGANVLTF.

The chain employs TRBV15 and TRBJ1-4; 7 bases agree with TRBD1. The CDR3 is 16 amino acids. Germline V gene lookup returns CDR1 LNHNV and CDR2 YYDKDF (reference sequence). J lost 4 bases, V lost 2 bases, and 7 bases had no gene match. The CDR3 nucleotides read TGTGCCACCAGCAGATCAGCGGGACAGAGTAATGAAAAACTGTTTTTT. Its protein is CATSRSAGQSNEKLFF.